This T cell receptor beta chain derives from a study of T cell changes during pregnancy in multiple sclerosis. V dropped 2 bases and J dropped 9 bases, with 20 bases sitting between them. CDR3 length: 16 amino acids. The germline V gene has CDR1 SGHTA and CDR2 FQGNSA. Here immunoSEQ multiplex PCR was the method, and the copy in TCRdb shows in-frame clones only, minus some. Among 90,000 to 95,000 clones listed, roughly 90% were seen once. This sequence was found in a female donor with multiple sclerosis, enrolled in a pregnancy study. The sample in question was peripheral blood, obtained before pregnancy. V gene TRBV7-2 combines with J gene TRBJ2-1, with D possibly TRBD1 on 6 matching bases. The CDR3 protein is CASSLFGGAPHVEQFF. Written as DNA, the CDR3 is TGTGCCAGCAGCTTATTTGGGGGCGCCCCCCACGTTGAGCAGTTCTTC.